Each of the 5 T cell receptor beta chains below was sequenced from the same sample in a study of shared clonotypes between healthy human individuals. Generated by immunoSEQ multiplex PCR, the TCRdb table keeps only in-frame clones and is missing some. This sample has approximately 2.1 million clones, with approximately 93% found just once. The sequencing input was naive CD4+ T cells from PBMCs. Subset denoted: CD45RA+ positively selected. The receptors stem from a man between 18 and 29 years old in good health. Some clones in this sample may be carry-over from other donors' samples.

Notes on this clone: The same CDR3 is also encoded by other DNA sequences in this sample. V usage is TRBV2 and J usage is TRBJ2-5, with TRBD1 matching over 7 bases. The J segment lost 0 bases and the V segment lost 6 bases, leaving 1 base of the junction unmatched. This CDR3 comprises 13 residues. The V gene's germline CDR1 is SNHLY and CDR2 FYNNEI. CDR3 region: CASSGTDQETQYF. CDR3 bases: TGTGCCAGCAGCGGGACAGACCAAGAGACCCAGTACTTC.

The rearrangement links TRBV6-1 to TRBJ2-3; 10 nucleotides line up with TRBD2. Germline V gene data show CDR1 as MNHNS and CDR2 as SASEGT. This CDR3 is 16 amino acids long. V shed 0 bases, J shed 6 bases, and the junction held 6 bases outside the gene matches. This CDR3 is CASSEAGAGGRDTQYF. The CDR3 nucleotides are TGTGCCAGCAGTGAAGCTGGAGCGGGAGGGAGGGATACGCAGTATTTT.

CDR3 loop: CASSVDRSSGNTIYF. The CDR3 bases are TGTGCCAGCAGCGTTGACAGAAGCTCTGGAAACACCATATATTTT. The chain is built from TRBV2 and TRBJ1-3; maybe TRBD1 (5 bases). This CDR3 contains 15 residues. Germline assignment: CDR1 SNHLY and CDR2 FYNNEI. With 6 bases removed from V and 0 bases from J, the gap between germline ends came to 12 bases. Full variable domain (remainder filled in from reference TRBV2 and TRBJ1-3): EPEVTQTPSHQVTQMGQEVILRCVPISNHLYFYWYRQILGQKVEFLVSFYNNEISEKSEIFDDQFSVERPDGSNFTLKIRSTKLEDSAMYFCASSVDRSSGNTIYFGEGSWLTVV.

The chain combines TRBV6-1 with TRBJ1-2; D is unclear. Germline V gene lookup returns CDR1 MNHNS and CDR2 SASEGT. Trimming cost V 8 bases and J 5 bases, with 18 bases left between them. This CDR3 has 14 residues. Here the CDR3 DNA reads TGTGCCAGCGGGTACCGAGCGGTAGGTTATGGCTACACCTTC. Translated, it gives CASGYRAVGYGYTF.

This sequence joins TRBV30 and TRBJ2-3, with 13 bases aligning to TRBD2. The junction had 4 bases not matched to a gene; V was cut back by 1 base and J by 6 bases. Per germline, CDR1 GTSNPN and CDR2 SVGIG (reference sequence). The CDR3 runs to 15 residues. The CDR3 DNA sequence: TGTGCCTGGAGTGGACTAGCGGGAGGTTACGATACGCAGTATTTT. Amino acid sequence: CAWSGLAGGYDTQYF. The full variable domain, completed using reference TRBV30 and TRBJ2-3, is SQTIHQWPATLVQPVGSPLSLECTVEGTSNPNLYWYRQAAGRGLQLLFYSVGIGQISSEVPQNLSASRPQDRQFILSSKKLLLSDSGFYLCAWSGLAGGYDTQYFGPGTRLTVL.